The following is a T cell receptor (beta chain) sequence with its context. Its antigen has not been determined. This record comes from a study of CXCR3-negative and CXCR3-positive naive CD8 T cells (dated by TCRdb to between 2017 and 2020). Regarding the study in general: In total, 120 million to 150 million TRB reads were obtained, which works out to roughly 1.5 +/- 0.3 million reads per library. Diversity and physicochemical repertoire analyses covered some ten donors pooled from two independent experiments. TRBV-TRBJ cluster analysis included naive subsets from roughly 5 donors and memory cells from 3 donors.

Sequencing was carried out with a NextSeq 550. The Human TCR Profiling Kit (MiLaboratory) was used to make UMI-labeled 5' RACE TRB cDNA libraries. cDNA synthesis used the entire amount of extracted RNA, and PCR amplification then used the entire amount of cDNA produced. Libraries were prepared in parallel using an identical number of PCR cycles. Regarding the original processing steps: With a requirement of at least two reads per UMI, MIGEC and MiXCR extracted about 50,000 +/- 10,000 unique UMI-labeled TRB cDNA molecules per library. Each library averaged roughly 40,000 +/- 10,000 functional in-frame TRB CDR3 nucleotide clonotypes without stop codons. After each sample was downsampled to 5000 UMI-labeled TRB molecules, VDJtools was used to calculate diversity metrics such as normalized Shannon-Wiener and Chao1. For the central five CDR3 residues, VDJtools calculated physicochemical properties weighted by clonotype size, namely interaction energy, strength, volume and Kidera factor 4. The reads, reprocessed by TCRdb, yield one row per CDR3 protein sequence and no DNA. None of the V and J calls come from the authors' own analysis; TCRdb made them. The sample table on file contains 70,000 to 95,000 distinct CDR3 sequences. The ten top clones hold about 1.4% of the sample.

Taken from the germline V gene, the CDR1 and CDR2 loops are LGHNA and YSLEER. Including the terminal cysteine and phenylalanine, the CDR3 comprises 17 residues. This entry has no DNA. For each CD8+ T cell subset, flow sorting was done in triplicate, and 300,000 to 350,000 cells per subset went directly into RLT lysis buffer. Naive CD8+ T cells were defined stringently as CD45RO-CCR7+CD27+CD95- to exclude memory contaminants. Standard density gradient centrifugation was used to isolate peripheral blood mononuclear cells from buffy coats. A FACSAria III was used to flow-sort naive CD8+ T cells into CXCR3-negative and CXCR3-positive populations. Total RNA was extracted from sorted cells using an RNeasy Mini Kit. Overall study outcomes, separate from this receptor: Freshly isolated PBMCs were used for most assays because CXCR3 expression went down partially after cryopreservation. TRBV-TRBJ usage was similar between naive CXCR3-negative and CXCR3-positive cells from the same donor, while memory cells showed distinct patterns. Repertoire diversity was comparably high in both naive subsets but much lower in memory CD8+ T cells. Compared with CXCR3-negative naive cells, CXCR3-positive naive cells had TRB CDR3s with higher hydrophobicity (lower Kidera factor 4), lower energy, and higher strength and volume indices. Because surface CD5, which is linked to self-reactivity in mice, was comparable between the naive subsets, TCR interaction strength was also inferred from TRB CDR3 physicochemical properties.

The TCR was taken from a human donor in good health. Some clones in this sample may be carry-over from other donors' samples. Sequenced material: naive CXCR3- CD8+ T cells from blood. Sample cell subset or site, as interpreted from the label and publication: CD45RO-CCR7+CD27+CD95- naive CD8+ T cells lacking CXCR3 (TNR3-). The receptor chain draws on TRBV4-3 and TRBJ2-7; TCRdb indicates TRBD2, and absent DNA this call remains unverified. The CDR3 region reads CASSQDFGTSATYEQYF.